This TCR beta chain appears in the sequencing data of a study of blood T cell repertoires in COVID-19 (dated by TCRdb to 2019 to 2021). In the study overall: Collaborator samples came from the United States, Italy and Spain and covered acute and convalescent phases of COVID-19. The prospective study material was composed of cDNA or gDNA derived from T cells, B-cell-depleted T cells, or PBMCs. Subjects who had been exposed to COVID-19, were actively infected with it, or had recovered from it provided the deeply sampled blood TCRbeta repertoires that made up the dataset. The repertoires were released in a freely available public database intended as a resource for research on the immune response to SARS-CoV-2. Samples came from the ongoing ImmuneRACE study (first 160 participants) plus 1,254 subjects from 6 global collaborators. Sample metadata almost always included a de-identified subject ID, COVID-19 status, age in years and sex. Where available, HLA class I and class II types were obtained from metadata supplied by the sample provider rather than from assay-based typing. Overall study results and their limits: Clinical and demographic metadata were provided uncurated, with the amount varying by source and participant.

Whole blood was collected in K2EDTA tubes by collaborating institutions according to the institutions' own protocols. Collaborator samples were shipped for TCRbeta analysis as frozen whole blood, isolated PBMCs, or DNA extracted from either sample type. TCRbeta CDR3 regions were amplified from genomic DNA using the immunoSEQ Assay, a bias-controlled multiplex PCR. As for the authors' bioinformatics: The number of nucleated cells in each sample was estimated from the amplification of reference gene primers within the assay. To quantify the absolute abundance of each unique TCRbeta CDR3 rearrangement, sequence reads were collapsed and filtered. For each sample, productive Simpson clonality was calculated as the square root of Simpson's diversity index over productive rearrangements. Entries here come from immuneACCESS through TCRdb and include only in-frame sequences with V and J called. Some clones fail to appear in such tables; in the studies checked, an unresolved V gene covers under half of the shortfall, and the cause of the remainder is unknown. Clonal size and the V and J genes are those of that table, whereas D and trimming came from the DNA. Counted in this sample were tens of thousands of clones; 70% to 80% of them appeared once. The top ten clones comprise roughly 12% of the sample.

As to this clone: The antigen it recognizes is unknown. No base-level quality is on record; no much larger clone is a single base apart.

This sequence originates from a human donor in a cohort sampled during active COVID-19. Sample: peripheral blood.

This receptor has the CDR3 CASTGGAVMNTEAFF. The DNA sequence follows: TGCGCCAGCACCGGGGGGGCAGTGATGAACACTGAAGCTTTCTTT. Recombination connected TRBV5-1 to TRBJ1-1; a weak D assignment points to TRBD1 (6 bases agree). Cut back by 6 bases and 0 bases, the V and J ends lie 15 bases apart. CDR1 and CDR2 were assigned from the germline V gene as SGHRS and YFSETQ. Counted from cysteine to phenylalanine, this CDR3 has 15 amino acids. The only DNA kept is the CDR3, 45 bases in frame from the first base.